Listed below are T cell receptor beta chains from one sample, sequenced in a study of blood T cell repertoires in COVID-19. Some clones are missing from TCRdb's copy, which holds only in-frame ones; the method was immunoSEQ multiplex PCR. Of roughly 150,000 clones detected, approximately 90% appear once; the ten largest clones hold over 2%. Sequencing was carried out using peripheral blood. The receptors were gathered from a man aged 45-65 years who had recovered from COVID-19. CDR3s include the opening cysteine and the closing phenylalanine or tryptophan. D genes are given only for firm matches. For some rows the clone size is stated as once, few or many, or as a class when expanded; others skip it.

TRBJ2-3 16 TRBV19 once TRBD1 TGTGCCAGTAGATTAACAGGGGTGTCACACACAGATACGCAGTATTTT CASRLTGVSHTDTQYF
TRBJ1-2 15 TRBV30 - - TGTGCCTGGAGTGTAGGCGCCCAGGGGCTCTATGGCTACACCTTC CAWSVGAQGLYGYTF
TRBJ2-1 13 TRBV4-3 - - TGCGCCAGCAGCCAAGGGAGTATCAATGAGCAGTTCTTC CASSQGSINEQFF
TRBJ2-5 15 TRBV15 - TRBD1 TGTGCCACCAGCAGAGAGGACAGGTCCGAGGAGACCCAGTACTTC CATSREDRSEETQYF
TRBJ1-2 14 TRBV5-8 - - TGTGCCAGCAGCTTACCAGGGAGGTCCTATGGCTACACCTTC CASSLPGRSYGYTF
TRBJ2-7 14 TRBV9 - - TGTGCCAGCAGCGTAGGGACAGACTCCTACGAGCAGTACTTC CASSVGTDSYEQYF
TRBJ1-1 14 TRBV18 - - TGTGCCAGCTCACCGGGACACCCGAACACTGAAGCTTTCTTT CASSPGHPNTEAFF
TRBJ1-2 16 TRBV6-2/TRBV6-3 - - TGTGCCAGCAGTGGGTTCGTCAGCGGTGATATAGATGGCTACACCTTC CASSGFVSGDIDGYTF
TRBJ1-5 12 TRBV28 - - TGTGCCAGCAGACCTACAGCCCAGCCCCAGCATTTT CASRPTAQPQHF
TRBJ2-7 15 TRBV6-1 few - TGTGCCAGCAGTGAAAGGGGCGCAGGGTCCTACGAGCAGTACTTC CASSERGAGSYEQYF